The next 19 T cell receptor beta chains were all read from a single sample in a study of T cell repertoires in cytomegalovirus infection (dated by TCRdb to between 2019 and 2020). Which antigens these TCRs recognize remains unknown. Sample treatment or condition, as interpreted from the label and publication: in vitro stimulation with specific CMV peptide epitopes to enrich CMV-specific T cells. The instrument was an Illumina HiSeq 1500. TCRdb passed the public sequencing reads through fastp at Q25 and MiXCR, retaining productive beta sequences. Every entry covers one CDR3 protein and lists the most common genes and DNA from its rows. In this sample the table shows tens of thousands of distinct CDR3 sequences, 20% of which occur a single time. The leading ten clones occupy roughly 63% of the sample. Sequencing was performed on CD8+ T cells from cultured PBMCs, taken from culture after CMV antigen stimulation. These receptor sequences come from a human donor in good health (CMV status not recorded). Some clones in this sample may be carry-over from other donors' samples.

In this sample, this clonotype turned up a few times. This chain joins TRBV7-9 and TRBJ1-2; 10 bases match TRBD1. Looked up from germline, CDR1 is SEHNR and CDR2 is FQNEAQ (reference sequence). This CDR3 spans 17 amino acids. J lost 1 base, V lost 4 bases, and 9 bases had no gene match. This CDR3 reads CASSSRDRGALNYGYTF. The CDR3 DNA follows: TGTGCCAGCAGCTCCCGGGACAGGGGCGCCCTTAACTATGGCTACACCTTC. The entire variable domain, with the rest obtained from reference TRBV7-9 and TRBJ1-2, is as follows: DTGVSQNPRHKITKRGQNVTFRCDPISEHNRLYWYRQTLGQGPEFLTYFQNEAQLEKSRLLSDRFSAERPKGSFSTLEIQRTEQGDSAMYLCASSSRDRGALNYGYTFGSGTRLTVV.

This clonotype turned up a few times. The chain links TRBV7-8 to TRBJ2-7; TRBD1 might be the D (6 bases). CDR3 length: 15 amino acids. The V gene lost 5 bases and the J gene lost 2 bases, with 16 bases spanning the gap. Looked up from germline, CDR1 is SGHVS and CDR2 is FQNEAQ. The CDR3 reads CASSRNRATTYEQYF. CDR3 bases: TGTGCCAGCAGCCGGAACAGGGCCACGACCTACGAGCAGTACTTC.

The chain joins TRBV27 to TRBJ2-3; D remains unclear. V dropped 2 bases and J dropped 2 bases, with 5 bases sitting between them. The CDR3 extends over 13 amino acids. Germline V CDR1 and CDR2: MNHEY, SMNVEV (reference sequence). The CDR3 spells CASSLGVTDTQYF. CDR3 nucleotide sequence: TGTGCCAGCAGTTTAGGGGTCACAGATACGCAGTATTTT.

The table lists this clonotype with a few counts. The gene calls are TRBV6-5 and TRBJ1-1, with 7 bases identical to TRBD1. CDR1 MNHEY and CDR2 SVGAGI come from the germline V gene. The CDR3 is 13 amino acids. V lost 5 bases to trimming and J lost 3 bases; unmatched junction nucleotides: 3. CDR3 DNA sequence: TGTGCCAGCAGTCTTGGACAGGACACTGAAGCTTTCTTT. It specifies CASSLGQDTEAFF.

The rearrangement uses TRBV7-8 and TRBJ2-3; D unresolved. The CDR3 contains 12 residues. V was shortened by 3 bases and J by 5 bases, with 6 bases between the two germline ends. In germline, CDR1 is SGHVS, CDR2 FQNEAQ. The CDR3 sequence: CASSLGIDTQYF. CDR3 coding DNA: TGTGCCAGCAGCTTGGGCATAGATACGCAGTATTTT.

This clonotype was recorded a few times. The chain joins TRBV6-8 to TRBJ1-5; D is ambiguous. This CDR3 spans 12 amino acids. Germline V gene data show CDR1 as MNHGY and CDR2 as SAAAGT. V was pared by 5 bases and J by 7 bases, with 9 bases between. The CDR3 DNA is TGTGCCAGCAGTGCTGTTGGGCAGCCCCAGCATTTT. Translating gives CASSAVGQPQHF.

This clonotype was seen only once. The chain combines TRBV28 with TRBJ1-5; 10 bases match TRBD1. This CDR3 contains 15 residues. J lost 4 bases, V lost 5 bases, and 5 bases had no gene match. Per germline, CDR1 MDHEN and CDR2 SYDVKM. The CDR3, as DNA: TGTGCCAGCAGTCCGGTGGGACAGGGGAATCAGCCCCAGCATTTT. Translation: CASSPVGQGNQPQHF.

Only a few counts were recorded for this clonotype. The chain joins TRBV7-9 to TRBJ2-7; tentatively, D is TRBD1 (6 bases). CDR1 SEHNR and CDR2 FQNEAQ come from the germline V gene (reference sequence). The CDR3 totals 15 residues. V lost 4 bases and J lost 0, with 13 bases in between. DNA for the CDR3: TGTGCCAGCAGCTCCCAGGGGTGGTTCTCCTACGAGCAGTACTTC. It specifies CASSSQGWFSYEQYF.

This clonotype was observed a handful of times. The V gene is TRBV25-1, the J gene TRBJ2-4, with 7 bases aligning to TRBD1. Germline V gene data show CDR1 as MGHDK and CDR2 as SYGVNS. CDR3 size: 12 residues. J was trimmed by 8 bases and V by 11 bases; bases with no gene match: 9. In DNA, the CDR3 is TGTGCCGCCCAGGGGGAGTTGGACATTCAGTACTTC. This codes for CAAQGELDIQYF.

The rearrangement joins TRBV20-1 to TRBJ1-1, with a tentative D call TRBD1 (5 bases). The CDR3 sequence is 15 residues long. V was shortened by 4 bases and J by 4 bases, with 19 bases between the two germline ends. Germline V CDR1 and CDR2: DFQATT, SNEGSKA (reference sequence). The CDR3 DNA reads TGCAGTGCTATAGAATGGAGTATAGGGGTCACTGAAGCTTTCTTT. Amino acid sequence: CSAIEWSIGVTEAFF.

This chain links TRBV19 with TRBJ1-5; D is ambiguous. Germline values: CDR1 LNHDA, CDR2 SQIVND (reference sequence). The CDR3 is made up of 17 amino acids. V lost 3 bases to trimming and J lost 0 bases, with 15 bases between them. This chain's CDR3 is CASSMFMAWLSNQPQHF. CDR3 DNA sequence: TGTGCCAGTAGTATGTTCATGGCGTGGCTTAGCAATCAGCCCCAGCATTTT. The entire variable domain, with the rest obtained from reference TRBV19 and TRBJ1-5, is as follows: DGGITQSPKYLFRKEGQNVTLSCEQNLNHDAMYWYRQDPGQGLRLIYYSQIVNDFQKGDIAEGYSVSREKKESFPLTVTSAQKNPTAFYLCASSMFMAWLSNQPQHFGDGTRLSIL.

The table lists this clonotype with a few counts. The chain links TRBV27 to TRBJ2-1; 7 positions agree with TRBD1. CDR3 length: 19 amino acids. The trim removed 4 bases at V and 5 bases at J, leaving 20 bases unmatched. CDR1 MNHEY and CDR2 SMNVEV come from the germline V gene (reference sequence). The CDR3 DNA reads TGTGCCAGCAGTTCCCTCTTCTTACAGGGGAAGGGCAGAGACAATGAGCAGTTCTTC. Translation: CASSSLFLQGKGRDNEQFF.

This clonotype was seen more than once but under ten times. V is TRBV7-8 and J is TRBJ2-1; no definite D call. CDR3 length equals 12 residues. The V gene lost 5 bases and the J gene lost 7 bases, with 9 bases spanning the gap. CDR1 is SGHVS and CDR2 is FQNEAQ in the germline V gene. The CDR3 DNA reads as TGTGCCAGCAGCCCCGTGCGGAATGAGCAGTTCTTC. Translated: CASSPVRNEQFF.

The chain couples TRBV6-2 or TRBV6-3 to TRBJ1-5; D is unclear. The CDR3 has 15 amino acids. Trimming shortened V by 4 bases and J by 6 bases, and 16 bases separated the two germline ends. The V gene's germline CDR1 is MNHEY and CDR2 SVGEGT. The chain's CDR3 is CASSSPGLMVQPQHF. In DNA form, the CDR3 reads TGTGCCAGCAGTTCCCCCGGTTTGATGGTTCAGCCCCAGCATTTT.

V and J are TRBV19 and TRBJ1-5; D unclear. CDR3 size: 14 residues. The ends were cut back, 3 bases at V and 4 bases at J, with 10 bases in the middle. Germline assignment: CDR1 LNHDA and CDR2 SQIVND (reference sequence). The CDR3 region has the DNA TGTGCCAGTAGTATCCGGGTCTTGAATCAGCCCCAGCATTTT. Its protein product is CASSIRVLNQPQHF.

This clonotype came up many times. The chain links TRBV7-6 to TRBJ2-1, with D maybe TRBD1 (5 bases). Germline assignment: CDR1 SGHVS and CDR2 FNYEAQ. CDR3 length: 17 amino acids. Trimming left V 1 base short and J 4 bases short, with 17 bases between. The CDR3 spells CASSLDAGQGKYNEQFF. The CDR3 DNA reads TGTGCCAGCAGCTTAGATGCTGGGCAGGGAAAATACAATGAGCAGTTCTTC.

The J gene is TRBJ1-1, the V gene TRBV7-6, with no clear D. Trimming cost V 1 base and J 3 bases, with 12 bases left between them. Germline V gene data show CDR1 as SGHVS and CDR2 as FNYEAQ. This CDR3 has 15 residues. In DNA form, the CDR3 reads TGTGCCAGCAGCTTAGGGGTGGGAGGAGACACTGAAGCTTTCTTT. Translated: CASSLGVGGDTEAFF. Full variable domain (remainder filled in from reference TRBV7-6 and TRBJ1-1): GAGVSQSPRYKVTKRGQDVALRCDPISGHVSLYWYRQALGQGPEFLTYFNYEAQQDKSGLPNDRFSAERPEGSISTLTIQRTEQRDSAMYRCASSLGVGGDTEAFFGQGTRLTVV.

This clonotype turned up a few times. This chain connects TRBV7-6 to TRBJ2-6; a possible D gene is TRBD2 (5 bases). The V and J ends lost 5 bases and 0 bases respectively, with 8 bases between them. The CDR3 is made up of 15 amino acids. Germline-derived CDR1 and CDR2 are SGHVS and FNYEAQ. The CDR3 loop reads CASSRGGSGANVLTF. CDR3 DNA sequence: TGTGCCAGCAGCAGAGGAGGCTCTGGGGCCAACGTCCTGACTTTC.

The chain uses TRBV29-1 and TRBJ1-1, with D unresolved. In germline, CDR1 is SQVTM, CDR2 ANQGSEA. The ends were cut back, 4 bases at V and 1 base at J, with 7 bases in the middle. The CDR3 runs to 12 residues. CDR3 bases: TGCAGCGTTGTCTGGGGGAACACTGAAGCTTTCTTT. Translated: CSVVWGNTEAFF. Full variable domain (outside the CDR3, taken from reference TRBV29-1 and TRBJ1-1): SAVISQKPSRDICQRGTSLTIQCQVDSQVTMMFWYRQQPGQSLTLIATANQGSEATYESGFVIDKFPISRPNLTFSTLTVSNMSPEDSSIYLCSVVWGNTEAFFGQGTRLTVV.